This T cell receptor beta chain was recorded in a study of T cell clonotyping in hematopoietic cell transplantation. Across the study: Pretransplant recipient samples were taken after cytoreduction.

The time point is: recipient sample about 28 days before transplant, after cytoreduction. Germline V lookup: CDR1 MGHRA, CDR2 YSYEKL. CDR3 size: 15 residues. Profiled with immunoSEQ multiplex PCR; TCRdb holds only in-frame clones, not every one. The repertoire holds tens of thousands of clones, with over 60% as singletons. As concerns this clone: One end of the junction fails to match germline, which may point to a read error.

The TCR comes from a man in his fifties or sixties with myelodysplastic syndrome. Some clones in this sample may be carry-over from other donors' samples. The specimen was peripheral blood mononuclear cells, collected before stem cell transplant. The chain is built from TRBV4-1 and TRBJ1-2; 7 positions match TRBD1. CDR3 loop: CASSQSGGQEPEIGF. The DNA for the CDR3 is TGCGCCAGCAGCCAATCTGGAGGACAGGAGCCCGAAATTGGCTTC.